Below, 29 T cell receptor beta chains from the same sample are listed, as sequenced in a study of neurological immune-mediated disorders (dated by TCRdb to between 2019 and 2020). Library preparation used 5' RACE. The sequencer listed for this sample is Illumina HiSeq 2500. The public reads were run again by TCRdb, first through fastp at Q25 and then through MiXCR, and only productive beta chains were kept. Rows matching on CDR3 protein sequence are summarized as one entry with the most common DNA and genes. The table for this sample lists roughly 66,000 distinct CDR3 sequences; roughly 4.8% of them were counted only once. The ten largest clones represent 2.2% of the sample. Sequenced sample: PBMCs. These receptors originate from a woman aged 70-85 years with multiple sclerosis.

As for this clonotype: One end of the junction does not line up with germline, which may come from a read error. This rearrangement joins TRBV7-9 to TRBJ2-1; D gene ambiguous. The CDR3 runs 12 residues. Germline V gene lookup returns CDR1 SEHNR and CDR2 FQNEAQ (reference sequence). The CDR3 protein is CANSQGRNEQFF. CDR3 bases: TGTGCCAACAGCCAAGGGCGGAATGAGCAGTTCTTC. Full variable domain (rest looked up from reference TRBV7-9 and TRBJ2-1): DTGVSQNPRHKITKRGQNVTFRCDPISEHNRLYWYRQTLGQGPEFLTYFQNEAQLEKSRLLSDRFSAERPKGSFSTLEIQRTEQGDSAMYLCANSQGRNEQFFGPGTRLTVL.

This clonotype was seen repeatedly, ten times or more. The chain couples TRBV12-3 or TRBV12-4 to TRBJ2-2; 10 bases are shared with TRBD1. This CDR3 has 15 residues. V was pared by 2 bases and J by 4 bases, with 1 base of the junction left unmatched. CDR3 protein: CASSLRDRGTGELFF. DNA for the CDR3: TGTGCCAGCAGTTTAAGGGACAGGGGCACCGGGGAGCTGTTTTTT.

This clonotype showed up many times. CDR3 DNA: TGCAGTGCTTGGACAGCAGCCACCGGGGAGCTGTTTTTT. It codes for CSAWTAATGELFF. The chain recombines TRBV20-1 with TRBJ2-2; perhaps TRBD1 as D (6 bases). Between the trimmed V and J ends, which lost 5 bases and 4 bases, there was a span of 11 bases. Germline V gives CDR1 DFQATT, CDR2 SNEGSKA (reference sequence). This CDR3 contains 13 residues.

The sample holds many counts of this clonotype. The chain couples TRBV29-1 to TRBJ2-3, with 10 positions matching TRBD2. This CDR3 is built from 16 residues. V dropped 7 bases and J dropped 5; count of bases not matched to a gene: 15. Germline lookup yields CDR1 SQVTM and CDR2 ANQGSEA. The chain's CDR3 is CSARRGLGLAEDTQYF. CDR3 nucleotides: TGCAGCGCCAGGCGGGGCCTCGGACTAGCGGAAGATACGCAGTATTTT.

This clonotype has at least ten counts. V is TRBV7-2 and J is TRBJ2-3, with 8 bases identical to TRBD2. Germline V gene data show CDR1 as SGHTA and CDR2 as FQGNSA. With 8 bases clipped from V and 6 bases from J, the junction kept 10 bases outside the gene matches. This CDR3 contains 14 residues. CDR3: CASGPRREADTQYF. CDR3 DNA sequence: TGTGCCAGCGGACCCCGGCGGGAGGCCGATACGCAGTATTTT.

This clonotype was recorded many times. CDR3 protein: CASSYSVGPRTGELFF. The CDR3 DNA sequence: TGTGCCAGCAGTTACTCCGTCGGGCCTCGAACCGGGGAGCTGTTTTTT. The gene calls are TRBV6-6 and TRBJ2-2; D not certain. Germline V lookup: CDR1 MNHNY, CDR2 SVGAGI (reference sequence). V dropped 0 bases and J dropped 5 bases, with 13 bases sitting between them. This CDR3 has 16 residues.

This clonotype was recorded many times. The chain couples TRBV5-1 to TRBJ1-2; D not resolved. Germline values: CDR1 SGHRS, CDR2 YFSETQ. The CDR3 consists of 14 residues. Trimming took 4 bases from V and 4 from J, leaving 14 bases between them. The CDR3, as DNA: TGCGCCAGCAGCCTCCCGTTCAAAGCCTATGGCTACACCTTC. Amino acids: CASSLPFKAYGYTF.

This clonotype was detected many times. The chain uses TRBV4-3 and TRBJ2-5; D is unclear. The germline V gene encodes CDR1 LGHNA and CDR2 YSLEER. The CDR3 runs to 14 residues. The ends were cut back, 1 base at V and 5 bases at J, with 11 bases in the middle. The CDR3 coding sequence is TGCGCCAGCAGCCAAGGATTCCCGTCGGAGACCCAGTACTTC. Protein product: CASSQGFPSETQYF.

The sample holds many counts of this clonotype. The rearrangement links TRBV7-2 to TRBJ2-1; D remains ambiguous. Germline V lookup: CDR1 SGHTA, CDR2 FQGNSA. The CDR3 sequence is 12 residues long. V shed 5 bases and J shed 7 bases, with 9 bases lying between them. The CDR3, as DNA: TGTGCCAGCAGCCTTCCTAGTAATGAGCAGTTCTTC. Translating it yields CASSLPSNEQFF.

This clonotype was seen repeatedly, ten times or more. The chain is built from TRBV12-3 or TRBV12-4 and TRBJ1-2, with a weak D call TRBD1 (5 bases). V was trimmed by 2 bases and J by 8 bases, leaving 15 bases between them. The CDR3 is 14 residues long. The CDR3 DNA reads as TGTGCCAGCAGTTTAATGGGGCCCAGGGAAGGCTACACCTTC. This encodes CASSLMGPREGYTF.

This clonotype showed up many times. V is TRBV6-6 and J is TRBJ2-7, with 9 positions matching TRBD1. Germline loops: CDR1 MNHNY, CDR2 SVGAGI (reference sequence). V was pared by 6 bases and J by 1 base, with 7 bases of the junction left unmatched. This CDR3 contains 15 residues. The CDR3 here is CASSDRDRASYEQYF. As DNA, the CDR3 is TGTGCCAGCAGCGACCGGGACAGGGCTTCCTACGAGCAGTACTTC.

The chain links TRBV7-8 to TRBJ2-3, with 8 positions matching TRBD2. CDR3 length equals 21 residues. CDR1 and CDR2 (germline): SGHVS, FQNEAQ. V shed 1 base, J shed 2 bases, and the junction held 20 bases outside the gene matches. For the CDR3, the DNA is TGTGCCAGCAGCTTAGTGACGGCAGGGTCCCGCAGCGGGAGCGCCACAGATACGCAGTATTTT. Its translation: CASSLVTAGSRSGSATDTQYF.

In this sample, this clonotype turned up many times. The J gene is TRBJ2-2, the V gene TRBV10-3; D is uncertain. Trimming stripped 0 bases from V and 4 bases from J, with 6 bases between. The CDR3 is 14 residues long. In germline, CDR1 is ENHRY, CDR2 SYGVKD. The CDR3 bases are TGTGCCATCAGTGAGTCCGGGCTCACCGGGGAGCTGTTTTTT. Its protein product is CAISESGLTGELFF.

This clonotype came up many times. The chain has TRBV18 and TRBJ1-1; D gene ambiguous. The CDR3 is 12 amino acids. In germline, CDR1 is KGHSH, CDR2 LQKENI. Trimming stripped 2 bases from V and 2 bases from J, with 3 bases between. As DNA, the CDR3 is TGTGCCAGCTCACCAACCAACACTGAAGCTTTCTTT. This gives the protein CASSPTNTEAFF.

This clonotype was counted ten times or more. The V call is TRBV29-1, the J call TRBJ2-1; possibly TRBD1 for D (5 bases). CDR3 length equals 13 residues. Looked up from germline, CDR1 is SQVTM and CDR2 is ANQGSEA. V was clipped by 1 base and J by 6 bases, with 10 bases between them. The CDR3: CSVEVQGVNEQFF. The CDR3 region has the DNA TGCAGCGTTGAAGTGCAAGGGGTCAATGAGCAGTTCTTC.

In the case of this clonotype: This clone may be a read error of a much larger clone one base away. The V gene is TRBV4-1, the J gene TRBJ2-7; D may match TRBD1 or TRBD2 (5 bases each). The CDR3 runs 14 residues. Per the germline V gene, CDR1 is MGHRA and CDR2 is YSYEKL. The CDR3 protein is CDSSQTGRHYEQYF. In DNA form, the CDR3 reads TGCGACAGCAGCCAAACGGGACGACACTACGAGCAGTACTTC.

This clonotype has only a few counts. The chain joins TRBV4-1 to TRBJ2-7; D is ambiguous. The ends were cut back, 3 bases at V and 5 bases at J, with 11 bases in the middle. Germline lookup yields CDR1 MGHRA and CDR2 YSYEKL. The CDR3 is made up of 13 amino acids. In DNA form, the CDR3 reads TGCGCCAGCAGCCATTCGAGCATCCACGAGCAGTACTTC. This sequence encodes CASSHSSIHEQYF.

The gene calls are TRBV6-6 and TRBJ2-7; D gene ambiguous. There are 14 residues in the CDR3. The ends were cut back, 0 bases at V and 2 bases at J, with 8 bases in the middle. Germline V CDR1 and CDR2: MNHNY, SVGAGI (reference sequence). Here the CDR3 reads CASSYSTATYEQYF. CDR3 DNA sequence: TGTGCCAGCAGTTACTCTACAGCCACCTACGAGCAGTACTTC.

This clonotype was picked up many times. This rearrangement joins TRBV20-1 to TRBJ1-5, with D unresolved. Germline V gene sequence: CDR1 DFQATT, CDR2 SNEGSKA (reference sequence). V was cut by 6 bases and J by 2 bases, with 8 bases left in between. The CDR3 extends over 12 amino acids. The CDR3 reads CSALRGNQPQHF. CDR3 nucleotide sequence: TGCAGTGCCCTGCGGGGCAATCAGCCCCAGCATTTT.

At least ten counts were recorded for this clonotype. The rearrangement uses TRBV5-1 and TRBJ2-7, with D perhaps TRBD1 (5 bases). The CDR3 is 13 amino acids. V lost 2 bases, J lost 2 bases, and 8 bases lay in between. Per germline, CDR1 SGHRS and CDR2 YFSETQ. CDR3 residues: CASSFQGTYEQYF. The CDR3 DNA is TGCGCCAGCAGCTTCCAGGGAACCTACGAGCAGTACTTC.

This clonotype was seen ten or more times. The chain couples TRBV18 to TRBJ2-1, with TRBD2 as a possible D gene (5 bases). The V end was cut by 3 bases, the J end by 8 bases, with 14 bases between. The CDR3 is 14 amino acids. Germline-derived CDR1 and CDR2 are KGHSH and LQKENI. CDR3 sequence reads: CASSPQSSLHEQFF. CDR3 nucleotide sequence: TGTGCCAGCTCACCCCAATCTAGCTTGCATGAGCAGTTCTTC.

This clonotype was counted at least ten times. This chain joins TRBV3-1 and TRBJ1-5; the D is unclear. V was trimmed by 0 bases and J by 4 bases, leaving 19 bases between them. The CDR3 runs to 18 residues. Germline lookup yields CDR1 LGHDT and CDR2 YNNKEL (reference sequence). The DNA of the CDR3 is TGTGCCAGCAGCCAAGACGGTTATGGAGCAGGCGCGAATCAGCCCCAGCATTTT. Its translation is CASSQDGYGAGANQPQHF.

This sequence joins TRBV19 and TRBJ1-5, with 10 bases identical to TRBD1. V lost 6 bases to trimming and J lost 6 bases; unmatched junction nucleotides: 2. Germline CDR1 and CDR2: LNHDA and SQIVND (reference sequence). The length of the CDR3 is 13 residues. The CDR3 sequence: CASRDRGFQPQHF. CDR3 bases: TGTGCCAGTAGGGACAGGGGGTTTCAGCCCCAGCATTTT.

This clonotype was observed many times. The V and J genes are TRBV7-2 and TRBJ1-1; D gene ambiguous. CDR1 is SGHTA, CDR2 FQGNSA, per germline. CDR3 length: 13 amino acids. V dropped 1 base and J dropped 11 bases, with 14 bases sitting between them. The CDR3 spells CASSLGWAGDAFF. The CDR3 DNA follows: TGTGCCAGCAGCTTAGGATGGGCAGGTGACGCTTTCTTT.

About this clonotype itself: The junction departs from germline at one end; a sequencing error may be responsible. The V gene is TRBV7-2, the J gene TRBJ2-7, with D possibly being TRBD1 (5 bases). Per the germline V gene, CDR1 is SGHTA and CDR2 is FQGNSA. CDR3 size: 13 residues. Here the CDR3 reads CANSLGVLYEQYF. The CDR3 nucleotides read TGTGCCAACAGCTTAGGGGTCCTCTACGAGCAGTACTTC.

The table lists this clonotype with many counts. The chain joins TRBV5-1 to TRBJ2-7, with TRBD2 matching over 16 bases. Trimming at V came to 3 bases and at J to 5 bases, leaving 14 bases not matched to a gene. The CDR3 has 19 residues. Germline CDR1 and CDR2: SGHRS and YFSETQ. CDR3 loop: CASSYSFTGTSGRAHEQYF. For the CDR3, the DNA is TGCGCCAGCAGCTACTCTTTTACCGGGACTAGCGGGAGGGCCCACGAGCAGTACTTC. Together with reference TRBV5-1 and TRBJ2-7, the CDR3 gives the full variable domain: KAGVTQTPRYLIKTRGQQVTLSCSPISGHRSVSWYQQTPGQGLQFLFEYFSETQRNKGNFPGRFSGRQFSNSRSEMNVSTLELGDSALYLCASSYSFTGTSGRAHEQYFGPGTRLTVT.

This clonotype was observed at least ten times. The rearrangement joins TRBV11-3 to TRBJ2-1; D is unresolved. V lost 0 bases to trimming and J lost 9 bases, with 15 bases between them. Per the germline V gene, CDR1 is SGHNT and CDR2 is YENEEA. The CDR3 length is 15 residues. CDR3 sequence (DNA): TGTGCCAGCAGCTTAGATCTCCACGGAGACGGTGAGCAGTTCTTC. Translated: CASSLDLHGDGEQFF.

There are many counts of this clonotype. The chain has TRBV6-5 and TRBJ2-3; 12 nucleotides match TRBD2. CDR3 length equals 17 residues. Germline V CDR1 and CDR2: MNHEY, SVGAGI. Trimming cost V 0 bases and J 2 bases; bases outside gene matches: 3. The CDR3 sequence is CASSYSLAGGITDTQYF. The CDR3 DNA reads TGTGCCAGCAGTTACTCCCTAGCGGGAGGGATCACAGATACGCAGTATTTT.

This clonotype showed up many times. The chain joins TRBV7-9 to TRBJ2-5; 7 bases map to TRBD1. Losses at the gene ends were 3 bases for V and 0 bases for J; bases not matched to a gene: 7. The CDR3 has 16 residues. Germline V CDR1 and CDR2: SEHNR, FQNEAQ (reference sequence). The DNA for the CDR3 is TGTGCCAGCAGCTTCAACCAAGACAGGGACCAAGAGACCCAGTACTTC. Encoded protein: CASSFNQDRDQETQYF. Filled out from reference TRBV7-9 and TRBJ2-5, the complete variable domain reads DTGVSQNPRHKITKRGQNVTFRCDPISEHNRLYWYRQTLGQGPEFLTYFQNEAQLEKSRLLSDRFSAERPKGSFSTLEIQRTEQGDSAMYLCASSFNQDRDQETQYFGPGTRLLVL.